The rows below give T cell receptor beta chains drawn from one sample of a study of T cell responses to AZD1222 COVID-19 vaccine. Libraries were prepared by immunoSEQ multiplex PCR; TCRdb keeps only in-frame clonotypes and omits some of them. The profile covers 140,000 or so clones, with about 92% appearing a single time and 12% taken by the ten largest. Sample: peripheral blood, taken after recovery from COVID-19. The receptors originated from an adult who had recovered from COVID-19. Both conserved end residues are part of each CDR3.

V gene: TRBV28; CDR3 length: 16; J gene: TRBJ2-7; CDR3 protein: CASSFSSLRETYEQYF
V gene: TRBV28; CDR3 length: 15; J gene: TRBJ2-7; CDR3 protein: CASSLLSTVSYEQYF
V gene: TRBV20-1; CDR3 length: 16; J gene: TRBJ2-2; CDR3 protein: CSASTSGRRNNGELFF
V gene: TRBV7-2; CDR3 length: 14; J gene: TRBJ2-7; CDR3 protein: CASSLDSGRAEQYF
V gene: TRBV7-9; CDR3 length: 13; J gene: TRBJ1-2; CDR3 protein: CASSQGAGYGYTF
V gene: TRBV4-2; CDR3 length: 15; J gene: TRBJ1-2; CDR3 protein: CASSQEYRDISSYTF
V gene: TRBV28; CDR3 length: 14; J gene: TRBJ1-5; CDR3 protein: CASSFPKSGFLQHF
V gene: TRBV27; CDR3 length: 19; J gene: TRBJ2-6; CDR3 protein: CASSLSGQGASTGANVLTF
V gene: TRBV10-3; CDR3 length: 13; J gene: TRBJ2-7; CDR3 protein: CAIAPGQGYEQYF
V gene: TRBV3-1/TRBV3-2; CDR3 length: 14; J gene: TRBJ2-2; CDR3 protein: CASSLGTSGSWLFF
V gene: TRBV20-1; CDR3 length: 10; J gene: TRBJ2-7; CDR3 protein: CSATGAAQYF
V gene: TRBV30; CDR3 length: 13; J gene: TRBJ1-4; CDR3 protein: CAWRPIPNEKLFF
V gene: TRBV27; CDR3 length: 15; J gene: TRBJ1-2; CDR3 protein: CASRPDRGLDYGYTF
V gene: TRBV27; CDR3 length: 12; J gene: TRBJ1-2; CDR3 protein: CASSLGYYGYTF
V gene: TRBV28; CDR3 length: 14; J gene: TRBJ1-6; CDR3 protein: CASSSRTGYSPLHF
V gene: TRBV2; CDR3 length: 15; J gene: TRBJ1-5; CDR3 protein: CASSRDSISNQPQHF
V gene: TRBV10-3; CDR3 length: 13; J gene: TRBJ1-4; CDR3 protein: CAAGGGLDEKLFF
V gene: TRBV6-4; CDR3 length: 15; J gene: TRBJ1-6; CDR3 protein: CASSESQEAGSPLHF
V gene: TRBV30; CDR3 length: 13; J gene: TRBJ1-1; CDR3 protein: CASTGVKDTEAFF
V gene: TRBV11-3; CDR3 length: 15; J gene: TRBJ1-1; CDR3 protein: CASSLGSGRNTEAFF
V gene: TRBV28; CDR3 length: 11; J gene: TRBJ2-2; CDR3 protein: CASRNTGELFF
V gene: TRBV11-2; CDR3 length: 16; J gene: TRBJ2-7; CDR3 protein: CASSLSGTGPSGEQYF